One sample yielded the 8 T cell receptor beta chains listed below, sequenced in a study of blood T cell repertoires in COVID-19. Sequenced by immunoSEQ multiplex PCR; TCRdb stores in-frame clones only, minus some. Among approximately 46,000 clones listed, roughly 86% were seen once. Source material: peripheral blood. Receptors originate from a man between 60 and 75 years old with active or convalescent COVID-19.

This clone was found once. V is TRBV19 and J is TRBJ1-1; D not certain. The germline V and J ends were trimmed by 4 bases and 6 bases, with 15 bases remaining between them. CDR1 is LNHDA, CDR2 SQIVND, per germline (reference sequence). There are 14 residues in the CDR3. Here the CDR3 reads CASSKGGSVAEAFF. In DNA, the CDR3 is TGTGCCAGTAGTAAAGGAGGGTCGGTGGCTGAAGCTTTCTTT.

V is TRBV29-1 and J is TRBJ2-2; no definite D call. Trimming pared 6 bases from V and 1 base from J, leaving 3 bases between. Germline V lookup: CDR1 SQVTM, CDR2 ANQGSEA. The CDR3 has 11 residues. CDR3 in DNA: TGCAGCGTCCAGAACACCGGGGAGCTGTTTTTT. It encodes CSVQNTGELFF.

The genes are TRBV3-1 (or the pseudogene TRBV3-2) and TRBJ2-7; 11 nucleotides match TRBD2. The J segment lost 3 bases and the V segment lost 4 bases, leaving 2 bases of the junction unmatched. Germline CDR1 is LGHDT and CDR2 is YNNKEL (reference sequence). The CDR3 has 14 residues. CDR3 amino acids: CASSRGLADYEQYF. The CDR3 DNA is TGTGCCAGCAGCCGGGGACTAGCGGACTACGAGCAGTACTTC.

The genes are TRBV6-5 and TRBJ1-2, with 7 bases that match TRBD1. The CDR3 runs 14 residues. From germline, CDR1 is MNHEY and CDR2 SVGAGI. The J segment lost 7 bases and the V segment lost 6 bases, leaving 11 bases of the junction unmatched. In nucleotides, the CDR3 is TGTGCCAGCAGACCCCCGGGACAGTCGAGTGGCTACACCTTC. Translated, it gives CASRPPGQSSGYTF.

The chain carries TRBV27 and TRBJ2-7; 9 nucleotides align to TRBD1. CDR1 is MNHEY and CDR2 is SMNVEV in the germline V gene (reference sequence). J lost 2 bases, V lost 5 bases, and 7 bases had no gene match. The CDR3 totals 15 residues. The CDR3 reads CASSPTGTGTYEQYF. In DNA, the CDR3 is TGTGCCAGCAGTCCAACCGGGACAGGGACCTACGAGCAGTACTTC.

This clone was recorded a few times. The CDR3 DNA reads TGCGCCAGCCAGATGGTCGGGGATTGGGACACTGAAGCTTTCTTT. Translating it yields CASQMVGDWDTEAFF. V gene TRBV10-2 combines with J gene TRBJ1-1, with unresolved D. Deletions cut 8 bases from V and 3 bases from J, with 19 bases between. The CDR3 sequence is 15 residues long. CDR1 and CDR2 (germline): WSHSY, SAAADI.

The J gene is TRBJ2-5, the V gene TRBV24-1; perhaps TRBD2 as D (6 bases). The CDR3 covers 16 residues. V shed 4 bases and J shed 7 bases, with 21 bases lying between them. Germline CDR1 and CDR2: KGHDR and SFDVKD. The CDR3 DNA follows: TGTGCCACCAGTGAACCTGGGACGGCGCGGGATTTGACCCAGTACTTC. Translating gives CATSEPGTARDLTQYF.

This chain joins TRBV5-6 and TRBJ2-7; no firm D call. The germline V gene encodes CDR1 SGHDT and CDR2 YYEEEE. V was cut by 1 base and J by 5 bases, with 7 bases left in between. The CDR3 totals 12 residues. CDR3 nucleotides: TGTGCCAGCAGCTTGCTTGTCCACGAGCAGTACTTC. Translation gives CASSLLVHEQYF.